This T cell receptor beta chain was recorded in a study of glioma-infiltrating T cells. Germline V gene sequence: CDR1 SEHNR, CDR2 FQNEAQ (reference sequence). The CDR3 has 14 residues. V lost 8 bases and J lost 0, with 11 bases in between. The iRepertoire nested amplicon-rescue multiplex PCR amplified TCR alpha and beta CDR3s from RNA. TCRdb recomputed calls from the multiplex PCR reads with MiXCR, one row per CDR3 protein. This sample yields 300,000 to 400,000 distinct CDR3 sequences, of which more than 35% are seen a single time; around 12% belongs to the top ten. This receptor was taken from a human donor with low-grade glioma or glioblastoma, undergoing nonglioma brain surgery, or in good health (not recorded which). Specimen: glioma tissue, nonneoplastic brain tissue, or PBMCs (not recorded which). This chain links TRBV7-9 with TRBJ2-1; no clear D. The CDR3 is CASQQVSSYNEQFF. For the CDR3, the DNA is TGTGCCAGCCAGCAGGTGAGCTCCTACAATGAGCAGTTCTTC.